What follows are 6 T cell receptor beta chains derived from one specimen sequenced in a study of T cells in localized non-small cell lung cancer (dated by TCRdb to 2020 to 2022). Library method: the immunoSEQ multiplex PCR assay. Drawn from immuneACCESS, this table holds only the in-frame rearrangements with V and J called that TCRdb kept. Clones are partly lost; checked studies trace under half to an unresolved V gene and leave the rest unexplained. The sample contains around 41,000 clones, 75% to 90% of them found a single time. The ten largest clones represent around 6.4% of the sample. Sequencing was performed on peripheral blood, taken before any cancer treatment. All receptors come from a man aged 35 to 69 with stage I lung adenocarcinoma.

The rearrangement uses TRBV10-3 and TRBJ2-7; unclear D gene. The CDR3 length is 12 residues. From germline, CDR1 is ENHRY and CDR2 SYGVKD. V lost 7 bases to trimming and J lost 4 bases, with 11 bases between them. The CDR3 here is CAINGGTYEQYF. CDR3 sequence (DNA): TGTGCCATCAACGGCGGAACTTACGAGCAGTACTTC.

The chain carries TRBV19 and TRBJ1-5; D not resolved. Germline V gene lookup returns CDR1 LNHDA and CDR2 SQIVND (reference sequence). This CDR3 has 13 amino acids. Trimming stripped 5 bases from V and 3 bases from J, with 8 bases between. The CDR3 reads CASSQNPNQPQHF. The CDR3 nucleotides read TGTGCCAGTAGTCAGAATCCCAATCAGCCCCAGCATTTT.

The chain carries TRBV10-3 and TRBJ1-5, with D uncertain. The CDR3 is 13 residues long. V was shortened by 2 bases and J by 6 bases, with 8 bases between the two germline ends. Germline V gives CDR1 ENHRY, CDR2 SYGVKD. In nucleotides, the CDR3 is TGTGCCATCAGTGAGGGTCTCGGTCAGCCCCAGCATTTT. This gives the protein CAISEGLGQPQHF.

The chain recombines TRBV2 with TRBJ1-4; D gene ambiguous. Trimming pared 6 bases from V and 0 bases from J, leaving 8 bases between. Germline loops: CDR1 SNHLY, CDR2 FYNNEI. CDR3 length equals 14 residues. The DNA of the CDR3 is TGTGCCAGCAGCCGAGATCCAACTAATGAAAAACTGTTTTTT. It specifies CASSRDPTNEKLFF.

The V gene is TRBV18, the J gene TRBJ2-1; D uncertain. Germline V gives CDR1 KGHSH, CDR2 LQKENI. V was cut by 3 bases and J by 0 bases, with 9 bases left in between. The CDR3 runs to 15 residues. This CDR3 reads CASSPQATSYNEQFF. CDR3 bases: TGTGCCAGCTCACCCCAGGCCACCTCCTACAATGAGCAGTTCTTC.

V and J are TRBV6-5 and TRBJ1-2; the match to TRBD1 covers 7 bases. This CDR3 spans 13 amino acids. The germline V gene has CDR1 MNHEY and CDR2 SVGAGI. J was trimmed by 4 bases and V by 2 bases; bases with no gene match: 1. The CDR3 bases are TGTGCCAGCAGTTACCAGGGGGTCTATGGCTACACCTTC. Translation gives CASSYQGVYGYTF.